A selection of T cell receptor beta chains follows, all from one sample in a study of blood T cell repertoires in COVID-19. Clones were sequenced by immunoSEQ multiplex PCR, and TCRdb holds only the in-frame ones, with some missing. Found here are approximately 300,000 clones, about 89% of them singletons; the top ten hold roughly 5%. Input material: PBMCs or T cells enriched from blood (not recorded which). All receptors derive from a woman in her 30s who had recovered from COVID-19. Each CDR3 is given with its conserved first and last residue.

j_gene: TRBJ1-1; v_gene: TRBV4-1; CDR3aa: CASSQAAGGGGWTEAFF
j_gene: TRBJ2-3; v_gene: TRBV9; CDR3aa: CASSPQQRGASDTQYF
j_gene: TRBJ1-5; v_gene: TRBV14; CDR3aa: CASSQDPTRDRVSGQPQHF
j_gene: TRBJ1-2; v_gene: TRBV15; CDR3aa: CATSRVQGPGYTF
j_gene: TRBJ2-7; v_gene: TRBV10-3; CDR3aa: CATAPAGTGGSNEQYF
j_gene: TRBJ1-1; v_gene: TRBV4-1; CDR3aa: CASSQDPPVNTEAFF
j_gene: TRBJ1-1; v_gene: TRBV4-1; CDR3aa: CASSQGDRDLEAFF
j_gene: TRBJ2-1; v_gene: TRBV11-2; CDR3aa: CASSLRTSGGLNEQFF
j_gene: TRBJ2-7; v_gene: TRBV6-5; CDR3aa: CASSYSDRHSSYEQYF
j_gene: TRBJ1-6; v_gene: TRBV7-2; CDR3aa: CASSLGASSAYNSPLHF
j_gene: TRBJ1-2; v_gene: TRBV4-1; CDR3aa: CASSAGDMDYGYTF
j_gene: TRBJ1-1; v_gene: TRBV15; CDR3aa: CATSADRGLNTEAFF
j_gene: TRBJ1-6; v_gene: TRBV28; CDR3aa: CASSLILDSLFLLHF
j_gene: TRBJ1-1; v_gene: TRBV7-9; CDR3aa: CASSLEGVRNTEAFF
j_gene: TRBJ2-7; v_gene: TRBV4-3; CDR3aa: CASSQVSAGEQYF
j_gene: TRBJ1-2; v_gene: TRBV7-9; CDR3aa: CASSLNSYGYTF
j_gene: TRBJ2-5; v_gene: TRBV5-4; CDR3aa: CASSLERLAGARARETQYF
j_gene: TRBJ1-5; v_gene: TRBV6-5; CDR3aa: CASSYSVITDNQPQHF
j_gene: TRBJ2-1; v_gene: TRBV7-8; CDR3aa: CASSLDRGDEQFF
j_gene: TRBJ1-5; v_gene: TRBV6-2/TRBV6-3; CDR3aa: CASSYSLGGTGPQHF
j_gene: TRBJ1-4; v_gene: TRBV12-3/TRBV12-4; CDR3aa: CASSAQNEKLFF
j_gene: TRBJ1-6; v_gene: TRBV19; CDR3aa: CASSITGGNSPLHF
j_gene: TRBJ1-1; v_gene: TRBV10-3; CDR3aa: CAISRQGNTEAFF
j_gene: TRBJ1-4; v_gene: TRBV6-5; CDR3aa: CASSRDREREKLFF
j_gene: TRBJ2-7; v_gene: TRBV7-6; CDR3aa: CASSLGGGGNYEQYF
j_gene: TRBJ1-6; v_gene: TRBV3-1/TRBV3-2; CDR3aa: CASRPYRQGLGGDSPLHF
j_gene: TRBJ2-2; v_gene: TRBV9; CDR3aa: CASSVGLLNTGELFF
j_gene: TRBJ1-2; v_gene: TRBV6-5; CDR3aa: CASSFRTAHPGYTF
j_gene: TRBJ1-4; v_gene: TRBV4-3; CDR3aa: CASSQQDSLNEKLFF
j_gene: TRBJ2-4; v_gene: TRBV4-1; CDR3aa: CASSPGTRLGVAKNIQYF
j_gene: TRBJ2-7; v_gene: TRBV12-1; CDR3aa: CASSFQGKSSYEQYF
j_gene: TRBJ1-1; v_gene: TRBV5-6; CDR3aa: CASSWGQLNTEAFF
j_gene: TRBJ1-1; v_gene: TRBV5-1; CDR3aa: CASAEAVNTEAFF
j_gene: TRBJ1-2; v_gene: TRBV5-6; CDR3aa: CASSPPAPYNYGYTF
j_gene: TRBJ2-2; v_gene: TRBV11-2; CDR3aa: CASSASPTNTGELFF
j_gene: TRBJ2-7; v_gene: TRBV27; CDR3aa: CASTPRGFEQYF
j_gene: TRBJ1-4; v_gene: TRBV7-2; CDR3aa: CASSLATGQNKLFF
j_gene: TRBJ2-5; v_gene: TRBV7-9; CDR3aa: CASSPPNQETQYF
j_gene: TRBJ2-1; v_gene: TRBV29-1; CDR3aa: CSVEKGWTSGGAYNEQFF
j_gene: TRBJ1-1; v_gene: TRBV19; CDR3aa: CASRIHMNTEAFF
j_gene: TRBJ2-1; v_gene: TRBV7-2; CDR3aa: CASSLVFLAGGRTYNEQFF
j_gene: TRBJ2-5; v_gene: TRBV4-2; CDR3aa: CASSQDRTSGGYEQETQYF
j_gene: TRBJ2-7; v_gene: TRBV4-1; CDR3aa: CASSQDIRDRGQYF
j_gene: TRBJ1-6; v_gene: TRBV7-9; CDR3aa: CASSSYGQGDNSPLHF
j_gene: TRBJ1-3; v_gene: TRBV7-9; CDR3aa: CASSLAEGAVDTIYF